Detailed here is one T cell receptor beta chain. Antigen: not known. The data are from a study of shared clonotypes between healthy human individuals. Broader study findings: Clonotype sharing levels among donors were expected to vary with sequencing depth.

Germline lookup yields CDR1 SGHKS and CDR2 YYEKEE (reference sequence). V was cut by 3 bases and J by 3 bases, with 7 bases left in between. This CDR3 is 12 amino acids long. Every subset's genomic DNA went evenly onto several immunoSEQ plates. Method: immunoSEQ multiplex PCR; TCRdb's copy keeps in-frame clones and lacks some. This table holds 2 million to 2.5 million clones, less than 95% found once. The CD4+ fraction was divided into a CD45RA+ naive subset and a CD45RA-negative memory subset. This clonotype was obtained from a man between 18 and 35 years old in good health. Some clones in this sample may be carry-over from other donors' samples. Sequencing was performed on naive CD4+ T cells from PBMCs. Subset specified: CD45RA+ positively selected. The rearrangement links TRBV5-5 to TRBJ2-7; no definite D call. This chain's CDR3 is CASSSARYEQYF. Here the CDR3 DNA reads TGTGCCAGCAGCTCTGCACGCTACGAGCAGTACTTC.